This TCR beta chain was recorded in a study of cytotoxic CD8 clonotypes in ibrutinib-treated CLL. Study-level information: Responses: around 25 partial, 2 complete; after median approximately 70 months, about 15 stayed remitted, around twelve progressed. There were, on average, about 240,000 productive templates and tens of thousands of productive rearrangements per sample.

Measured with immunoSEQ multiplex PCR; TCRdb has only the in-frame clones, and not every one. The sample holds some 47,000 clones, roughly three fifths seen once. Frozen PBMC stocks contributed roughly 2.1 micrograms of genomic DNA to the TCR beta libraries. Study results and caveats: At baseline, clonality was higher than in age-matched healthy donors and correlated with CD8+ counts.

Note on this clone: The antigen remains unidentified.

Trimming shortened V by 7 bases and J by 5 bases, and 8 bases separated the two germline ends. The germline V gene has CDR1 WNHNN and CDR2 SYGVQD (reference sequence). This CDR3 has 12 residues. Sequencing was performed on PBMCs, taken after 24 months of ibrutinib treatment. This clonotype originated in a human donor with chronic lymphocytic leukemia. This rearrangement joins TRBV10-1 to TRBJ2-2; the D gene is possibly TRBD2 (6 bases). CDR3 region: CASTGGTGELFF. The CDR3 coding sequence is TGCGCCAGCACTGGGGGGACCGGGGAGCTGTTTTTT.